This record covers a single T cell receptor (beta chain). Per the original methods: Scientists estimated how many nucleated cells there were by amplifying reference gene primers. The table came from immunoSEQ multiplex PCR; TCRdb's copy has only in-frame clones and leaves some out. For V, J and clone size, that table is used; D and trimming come from the DNA. There are roughly 500,000 clones in the sample; 88% occur only once, and less than 2% lies in the top ten. The data were taken from a study of blood T cell repertoires in COVID-19. Study overall: Collection of acute and convalescent COVID-19 samples took place in the United States, Italy and Spain. PBMCs, B-cell-depleted T cells, or T cells provided the cDNA or gDNA that made up the material.

Two consecutive negative NP/OP PCR tests, clearance, or resolved symptoms defined Cohort 3 recovery. Germline CDR1 reads SGHVS; CDR2 reads FNYEAQ. V was clipped by 4 bases and J by 7 bases; unmatched bases: 7. The CDR3 covers 15 residues. The sample taken for sequencing was PBMCs or T cells enriched from blood (not recorded which). The sequence came from a middle-aged woman who had recovered from COVID-19. V gene TRBV7-6 combines with J gene TRBJ1-4, with 9 bases aligning to TRBD1. CDR3 in amino acids: CASSSQTGGVEKLFF. The CDR3 DNA reads as TGTGCCAGCAGCTCACAGACAGGGGGTGTTGAAAAACTGTTTTTT.